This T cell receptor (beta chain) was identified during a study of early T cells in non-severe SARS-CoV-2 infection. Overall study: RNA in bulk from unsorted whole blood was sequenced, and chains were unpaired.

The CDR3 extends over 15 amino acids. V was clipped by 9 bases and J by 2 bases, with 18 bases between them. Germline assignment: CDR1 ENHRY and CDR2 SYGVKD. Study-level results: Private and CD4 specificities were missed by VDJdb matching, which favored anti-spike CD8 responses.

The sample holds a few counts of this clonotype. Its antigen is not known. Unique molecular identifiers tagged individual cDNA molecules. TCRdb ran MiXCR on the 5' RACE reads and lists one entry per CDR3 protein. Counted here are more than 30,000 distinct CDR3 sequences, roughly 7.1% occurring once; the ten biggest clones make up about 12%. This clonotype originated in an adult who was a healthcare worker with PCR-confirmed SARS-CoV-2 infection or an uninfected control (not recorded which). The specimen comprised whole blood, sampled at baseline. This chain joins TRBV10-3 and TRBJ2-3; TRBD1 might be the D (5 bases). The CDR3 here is CAIGRQGPITDTQYF. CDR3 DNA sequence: TGTGCCATAGGACGGCAGGGCCCCATCACAGATACGCAGTATTTT.